This TCR beta chain emerged from a study of cytomegalovirus exposure and HLA in healthy donors. The PCR employed 60 Vbeta primers together with 13 Jbeta primers. Clones were sequenced by immunoSEQ multiplex PCR, and TCRdb holds only the in-frame ones, with some missing. The profile covers under 200,000 clones, with 84% appearing a single time and approximately 0.26% taken by the ten largest. The CDR3 extends over 14 amino acids. V was cut by 5 bases and J by 2 bases, with 13 bases left in between. Per the germline V gene, CDR1 is MDHEN and CDR2 is SYDVKM. The chain combines TRBV28 with TRBJ2-7; tentative D call: TRBD1 (6 bases). The sequence was obtained from a boy aged 10-17 years in good health and CMV-seronegative. Sequencing was done on a sample of PBMCs. CDR3 loop: CASSPRQGTYEQYF. The CDR3 DNA follows: TGTGCCAGCAGTCCCCGCCAGGGGACCTACGAGCAGTACTTC.